This T cell receptor (beta chain) was retrieved from a study of T cells after yellow fever vaccination. This CDR3 is 15 amino acids long. Germline lookup yields CDR1 SGHVS and CDR2 FNYEAQ. Trimming removed 5 bases from V and 5 bases from J; junction bases left unmatched: 7. Template switching by 5'RACE produced TCR cDNA, adding a universal primer site and UMIs. A single record per CDR3 protein comes from TCRdb applying MiXCR to the 5' RACE reads. The sample yields 250,000 to 300,000 distinct CDR3 sequences, around 5.2% seen once. This sequence was found in a man aged 18 to 30 who received the YFV17D yellow fever vaccine. Sequencing used CD4+ T cells sorted from PBMCs, obtained on the day of the yellow fever booster vaccination. This chain links TRBV7-6 with TRBJ2-5; 11 bases map to TRBD1. CDR3 sequence: CASSPWTGGEETQYF. Written as DNA, the CDR3 is TGTGCCAGCAGCCCCTGGACAGGGGGCGAGGAGACCCAGTACTTC.